These 21 T cell receptor beta chains came from one sample sequenced in a study of PD-1 blockade in mismatch repair-deficient tumors. Data came from immunoSEQ multiplex PCR; TCRdb stores just in-frame clones and leaves some out. Of approximately 60,000 clones listed, 88% are singletons. The starting material was peripheral blood, obtained 52 weeks after starting pembrolizumab. These receptors all come from an adult with mismatch repair-deficient cancer.

V usage is TRBV23-1 and J usage is TRBJ1-5, with D possibly matching TRBD1 (6 bases). TRBV23-1 is given ORF status, its function remaining uncertain. V lost 0 bases and J 4 bases, leaving 19 bases between the germline ends. This CDR3 comprises 18 residues. This chain's CDR3 is CASSQSAPRQVGNQPQHF. The CDR3 DNA follows: TGCGCCAGCAGTCAATCGGCCCCCCGACAGGTGGGAAATCAGCCCCAGCATTTT.

The rearrangement links TRBV9 to TRBJ2-3, with 13 bases that match TRBD2. Trimming cost V 3 bases and J 5 bases; bases outside gene matches: 6. From germline, CDR1 is SGDLS and CDR2 YYNGEE. This CDR3 has 16 residues. CDR3: CASSEGTSGNLDTQYF. CDR3 nucleotide sequence: TGTGCCAGCAGCGAGGGGACTAGCGGGAATTTAGATACGCAGTATTTT. The full variable domain, its missing parts supplied by reference TRBV9 and TRBJ2-3, is DSGVTQTPKHLITATGQRVTLRCSPRSGDLSVYWYQQSLDQGLQFLIQYYNGEERAKGNILERFSAQQFPDLHSELNLSSLELGDSALYFCASSEGTSGNLDTQYFGPGTRLTVL.

The J gene is TRBJ2-7, the V gene TRBV6-6; TRBD2 might be the D (5 bases). Germline loops: CDR1 MNHNY, CDR2 SVGAGI (reference sequence). Trimming removed 8 bases at V and 6 bases at J, with 11 bases between. The CDR3 contains 11 residues. As DNA, the CDR3 is TGTGCCAGCGGGAGAAGGAGCGAGCAGTACTTC. This gives the protein CASGRRSEQYF.

This clone was counted a few times. The chain links TRBV5-6 to TRBJ2-7; D gene unclear. CDR3 length equals 11 residues. The V gene's germline CDR1 is SGHDT and CDR2 YYEEEE. V lost 4 bases and J 3 bases, leaving 5 bases between the germline ends. CDR3 loop: CASSVSYEQYF. CDR3 sequence (DNA): TGTGCCAGCAGCGTGAGCTACGAGCAGTACTTC.

The rearrangement links TRBV30 to TRBJ2-1; 10 bases fit TRBD2. This CDR3 has 16 amino acids. V dropped 2 bases and J dropped 5; count of bases not matched to a gene: 9. Germline V lookup: CDR1 GTSNPN, CDR2 SVGIG (reference sequence). The DNA of the CDR3 is TGTGCCTGGAGTCTCATCCGAGCGGGAGGGGACAATGAGCAGTTCTTC. It encodes CAWSLIRAGGDNEQFF.

The rearrangement links TRBV19 to TRBJ2-7; maybe TRBD2 (5 bases). The CDR3 is made up of 14 amino acids. Germline V lookup: CDR1 LNHDA, CDR2 SQIVND (reference sequence). Trimming removed 3 bases from V and 3 bases from J, with 12 bases in between. CDR3 DNA sequence: TGTGCCAGTAGTATGGCCCCGGGAAGCTACGAGCAGTACTTC. Translation: CASSMAPGSYEQYF.

This chain connects TRBV5-8 to TRBJ1-2; D is ambiguous. Deletions cut 3 bases from V and 1 base from J, with 10 bases between. The germline gives CDR1 SGHTS, CDR2 YDEGEE. The CDR3 has 14 residues. The CDR3 is CASSSEVFNYGYTF. The CDR3 nucleotides are TGTGCCAGCAGCTCGGAGGTATTTAACTATGGCTACACCTTC.

This clone was recorded only once. The chain is built from TRBV5-1 and TRBJ2-5; D gene unclear. In germline, CDR1 is SGHRS, CDR2 YFSETQ. The CDR3 is 12 amino acids. Trimming took 5 bases from V and 1 from J, leaving 6 bases between them. The CDR3 DNA sequence: TGCGCCAGCAGTTTAGTCCAAGAGACCCAGTACTTC. Protein product: CASSLVQETQYF.

This CDR3 is CASSLASYNEQFF. CDR3 nucleotides: TGTGCCAGCAGCTTAGCCTCCTACAATGAGCAGTTCTTC. The chain has TRBV7-2 and TRBJ2-1; no clear D. The germline V gene encodes CDR1 SGHTA and CDR2 FQGNSA. Between the trimmed V and J ends, which lost 0 bases and 0 bases, there was a span of 0 bases. The CDR3 is made up of 13 amino acids.

The chain joins TRBV30 to TRBJ1-3; TRBD1 aligns across 9 bases. Per the germline V gene, CDR1 is GTSNPN and CDR2 is SVGIG (reference sequence). J gave up 3 bases and V 2 bases, and 11 bases lay outside the gene matches. The CDR3 runs to 17 residues. CDR3 in DNA: TGTGCCTGGAGTAAGGGGACAGGGACTCTGCATGGAAACACCATATATTTT. Amino acids: CAWSKGTGTLHGNTIYF.

J is TRBJ2-5 and V is TRBV11-2; a weak D match, TRBD2 (5 bases). CDR3 length equals 17 residues. Germline CDR1 SGHAT, CDR2 FQNNGV. V dropped 7 bases and J dropped 4 bases, with 25 bases sitting between them. The CDR3 DNA follows: TGTGCCAGCACCCAAAACGGGGATGGAAAACTCGGAGAGACCCAGTACTTC. Protein: CASTQNGDGKLGETQYF.

The J gene is TRBJ2-3, the V gene TRBV27, with D possibly TRBD1 on 5 matching bases. Germline loops: CDR1 MNHEY, CDR2 SMNVEV (reference sequence). V dropped 2 bases and J dropped 0 bases, with 9 bases sitting between them. This CDR3 has 15 amino acids. Here the CDR3 DNA reads TGTGCCAGCAGTTTACAGACAGCCAGCACAGATACGCAGTATTTT. Its translation: CASSLQTASTDTQYF.

The chain links TRBV30 to TRBJ2-3; 8 positions agree with TRBD1. Germline lookup yields CDR1 GTSNPN and CDR2 SVGIG (reference sequence). This CDR3 comprises 19 residues. V dropped 3 bases and J dropped 2; count of bases not matched to a gene: 19. The CDR3 DNA reads as TGTGCCTGGAGCGTACCCCTTCGCCGATCAGGGGGCTTCACAGATACGCAGTATTTT. As protein: CAWSVPLRRSGGFTDTQYF.

The chain couples TRBV30 to TRBJ1-2, with 9 bases fitting TRBD1. The germline CDR1 and CDR2 sequences are GTSNPN and SVGIG (reference sequence). V lost 7 bases and J lost 4; bases outside the gene matches: 16. The CDR3 spans 16 residues. The CDR3 region has the DNA TGTGCCTCACCGGGACAGGGAAAGAGTTCGGCCTATGGCTACACCTTC. It is translated as CASPGQGKSSAYGYTF.

This chain joins TRBV2 and TRBJ2-5; D is undetermined. The CDR3 runs to 12 residues. Trimming cost V 6 bases and J 2 bases, with 7 bases left between them. Germline CDR1 is SNHLY and CDR2 is FYNNEI. As DNA, the CDR3 is TGTGCCAGCAGCACCGGGCAAGAGACCCAGTACTTC. Translating gives CASSTGQETQYF.

This chain uses TRBV4-1 with TRBJ2-2; D possibly corresponds to TRBD2 (6 bases). The V gene lost 1 base and the J gene lost 9 bases, with 9 bases spanning the gap. Germline CDR1 is MGHRA and CDR2 is YSYEKL. The CDR3 spans 13 residues. This CDR3 is CASSQAEGRELFF. The DNA of the CDR3 is TGCGCCAGCAGCCAAGCGGAGGGTCGGGAGCTGTTTTTT.

CDR3 sequence: CASSESGTAGEVNYGYTF. The DNA of the CDR3 is TGCGCCAGCAGTGAGAGTGGGACAGCGGGAGAGGTGAACTATGGCTACACCTTC. The J gene is TRBJ1-2, the V gene TRBV10-2; TRBD1 matches at 7 bases. CDR1 and CDR2 from the germline V gene are WSHSY and SAAADI. V shed 2 bases, J shed 2 bases, and the junction held 14 bases outside the gene matches. The CDR3 runs to 18 residues.

V usage is TRBV28 and J usage is TRBJ2-2, with 7 bases lining up with TRBD2. After removal of 1 base from V and 2 bases from J, the junction contained 4 bases not matched to a gene. Germline CDR1 MDHEN, CDR2 SYDVKM. The CDR3 has 16 residues. The CDR3 DNA is TGTGCCAGCAGTTTATTTACTAGCGAAAACACCGGGGAGCTGTTTTTT. The encoded protein is CASSLFTSENTGELFF.

The rearrangement links TRBV27 to TRBJ1-2; D gene uncertain. Germline V lookup: CDR1 MNHEY, CDR2 SMNVEV (reference sequence). Trimming shortened V by 0 bases and J by 8 bases, and 10 bases separated the two germline ends. This CDR3 contains 13 residues. CDR3 nucleotides: TGTGCCAGCAGTTTATCGAGGACCGGGGGCTACACCTTC. Encoded protein: CASSLSRTGGYTF.

A few counts support this clone. The chain joins TRBV10-2 to TRBJ1-1, with unresolved D. The CDR3 covers 14 residues. The germline gives CDR1 WSHSY, CDR2 SAAADI. Trimming stripped 1 base from V and 1 base from J, with 7 bases between. Here the CDR3 reads CASSELVTNTEAFF. The CDR3 DNA sequence: TGCGCCAGCAGTGAGTTGGTAACGAACACTGAAGCTTTCTTT.

This chain connects TRBV29-1 to TRBJ1-2; D is uncertain. The CDR3 loop spans 12 amino acids. Deletions cut 0 bases from V and 4 bases from J, with 6 bases between. Germline CDR1 and CDR2: SQVTM and ANQGSEA. In DNA, the CDR3 is TGCAGCGTTGAAGATCCCCCCTATGGCTACACCTTC. It specifies CSVEDPPYGYTF.